This T cell receptor beta chain was profiled in a study of blood T cell repertoires in COVID-19 (dated by TCRdb to about 2020). About the study as a whole: Samples from collaborators originated in the United States, Italy and Spain and spanned both the acute and convalescent phases of COVID-19. A freely available public database, intended as a resource for researchers studying the immune response to SARS-CoV-2, is where the repertoires were released. Nearly every sample came with metadata listing a de-identified subject ID, COVID-19 status, age in years and sex. The samples were drawn from two sources: the first 160 participants of the ongoing ImmuneRACE study, and some 1,300 subjects contributed by 6 global collaborators. Where HLA class I and class II types were available, the types were taken from metadata supplied by the sample provider, not from assay-based typing. The material from the prospective study consisted of cDNA or gDNA derived from T cells, B-cell-depleted T cells, or PBMCs. Deeply sampled blood TCRbeta repertoires from subjects exposed to, actively infected with, or recovered from COVID-19 were included in the dataset. Overall study results and their limits: The quantity of clinical and demographic metadata differed by source and by participant and was supplied without curation.

Each collaborating institution followed its own protocols to collect whole blood in K2EDTA tubes. Collaborator samples were shipped for TCRbeta analysis as frozen whole blood, isolated PBMCs, or DNA extracted from either sample type. In regard to this clone: This receptor's antigen is unknown. Base qualities are not provided; no much larger clone lies one nucleotide away.

TCRbeta CDR3 regions were amplified from genomic DNA using the immunoSEQ Assay, a bias-controlled multiplex PCR. The study's processing was this. The number of nucleated cells in each sample was estimated from the amplification of reference gene primers within the assay. To quantify the absolute abundance of each unique TCRbeta CDR3 rearrangement, sequence reads were collapsed and filtered. For each sample, productive Simpson clonality was calculated as the square root of Simpson's diversity index over productive rearrangements. TCRdb holds this immuneACCESS table with in-frame rearrangements only. Some clones are missing; in checked studies, unresolved V genes explain under half, and the rest has no known cause. V and J calls and clone size come straight from that table; D and trimming were deduced from the DNA. Here the sample has some 45,000 clones; under 85% occur a single time. In total, the top ten clones hold around 31% of the sample.

The receptor was derived from a woman of 80 years or more with acute or convalescent COVID-19. Input material: peripheral blood.

The CDR3 amino acid sequence is: CASSQDWASTDTQYF. The DNA is TGTGCCAGCAGCCAAGATTGGGCTAGCACAGATACGCAGTATTTT. The rearrangement combines TRBV4-2 with TRBJ2-3, with the D segment identity uncertain. For CDR1 and CDR2, the germline V gene lists LGHNA and YNFKEQ. Including the terminal cysteine and phenylalanine, the CDR3 comprises 15 residues. Only the CDR3 DNA is retained, 45 bases long and in frame from the first base. V drops 0 bases and J drops 0 bases, leaving 7 bases in between.